A single sample gave rise to the 32 T cell receptor beta chains below, sequenced in a study of graft-versus-host responses after intestinal transplantation. Generated by immunoSEQ multiplex PCR, the TCRdb table keeps only in-frame clones and is missing some. The sample gives around 67,000 clones, almost 90% of which show up once; 3.5% to 5% is in the top ten. These receptors are not linked to any known antigen. Sequences were derived from unstimulated CD8+ T cells sorted from spleen or lymph node cells, sampled before transplant. The receptors were gathered from a human donor who was the organ donor for an intestinal transplant.

DNA of the CDR3: TGTGCCAGCAGTTTATGGGCGGGGGGGCCGCTGAGTGAGCAGTTCTTC. Amino acids: CASSLWAGGPLSEQFF. The V gene is TRBV27, the J gene TRBJ2-1, with 9 positions matching TRBD2. There are 16 residues in the CDR3. Trimming removed 1 base from V and 9 bases from J; junction bases left unmatched: 10. Looked up from germline, CDR1 is MNHEY and CDR2 is SMNVEV (reference sequence).

This chain connects TRBV6-6 to TRBJ1-5; maybe TRBD1 (6 bases). V gave up 7 bases and J gave up 6 bases, with 13 bases separating them. The germline gives CDR1 MNHNY, CDR2 SVGAGI (reference sequence). The CDR3 length is 13 residues. Here the CDR3 DNA reads TGTGCCAGCAAAGGGGGTTCGGCTCAGCCCCAGCATTTT. This translates into CASKGGSAQPQHF.

V gene TRBV7-6 combines with J gene TRBJ2-1, with TRBD2 matching over 9 bases. CDR1 is SGHVS, CDR2 FNYEAQ, per germline. The CDR3 has 19 amino acids. V gave up 1 base and J gave up 6 bases; unmatched junction bases: 16. For the CDR3, the DNA is TGTGCCAGCAGCTTAGAAAGCCGCAAAGTTGCGGGGGGGCTCAATGAGCAGTTCTTC. Translation gives CASSLESRKVAGGLNEQFF. Complete variable domain (other parts from reference TRBV7-6 and TRBJ2-1): GAGVSQSPRYKVTKRGQDVALRCDPISGHVSLYWYRQALGQGPEFLTYFNYEAQQDKSGLPNDRFSAERPEGSISTLTIQRTEQRDSAMYRCASSLESRKVAGGLNEQFFGPGTRLTVL.

V is TRBV27 and J is TRBJ1-2; D perhaps matches TRBD1 (6 bases). CDR3 length equals 14 residues. With 6 bases removed from V and 1 base from J, the gap between germline ends came to 12 bases. The germline V gene has CDR1 MNHEY and CDR2 SMNVEV (reference sequence). The chain's CDR3 is CASRPGQVNYGYTF. The CDR3 DNA is TGTGCCAGCAGGCCGGGACAAGTTAACTATGGCTACACCTTC.

This rearrangement joins TRBV29-1 to TRBJ2-5; weak D call: TRBD2 (6 bases). The V end lost 7 bases, the J end lost 9 bases, and 21 bases lay between the germline ends. This CDR3 comprises 13 residues. Germline loops: CDR1 SQVTM, CDR2 ANQGSEA. CDR3 amino acids: CSAEEGRALAQYF. In DNA, the CDR3 is TGCAGCGCTGAGGAGGGACGGGCGTTGGCCCAGTACTTC.

The V call is TRBV2, the J call TRBJ2-7; unclear D gene. Germline CDR1 and CDR2: SNHLY and FYNNEI. V dropped 7 bases and J dropped 0 bases, with 7 bases sitting between them. CDR3 length equals 12 residues. CDR3 loop: CASTKDSYEQYV. In nucleotides, the CDR3 is TGTGCCAGCACCAAGGACTCCTACGAGCAGTACGTC.

The chain recombines TRBV5-5 with TRBJ2-7; tentative D call: TRBD1 (6 bases). Trimming removed 4 bases from V and 3 bases from J, with 8 bases in between. The germline CDR1 and CDR2 sequences are SGHKS and YYEKEE (reference sequence). The CDR3 totals 12 residues. CDR3 sequence: CASSMDSYEQYV. The CDR3 DNA reads as TGTGCCAGCAGCATGGACAGCTACGAGCAGTACGTC.

The table lists this clone with a count of one. This chain joins TRBV15 and TRBJ1-4; no definite D call. Between the trimmed V and J ends, which lost 8 bases and 2 bases, there was a span of 9 bases. Germline V gives CDR1 LNHNV, CDR2 YYDKDF (reference sequence). The CDR3 totals 13 residues. CDR3 residues: CATSRRTNEKLFF. In DNA form, the CDR3 reads TGTGCCACCTCTCGGCGGACTAATGAAAAACTGTTTTTT.

This chain connects TRBV28 to TRBJ2-7; D gene unclear. Trimming took 7 bases from V and 2 from J, leaving 12 bases between them. The germline CDR1 and CDR2 sequences are MDHEN and SYDVKM. The CDR3 runs to 13 residues. CDR3 amino acids: CASTSRGAYEQYV. In nucleotides, the CDR3 is TGTGCCAGCACCAGCCGAGGAGCCTACGAGCAGTACGTC.

This chain connects TRBV4-3 to TRBJ1-2, with D maybe TRBD1 (5 bases). The V end was cut by 0 bases, the J end by 4 bases, with 9 bases between. The CDR3 has 14 amino acids. The germline V gene encodes CDR1 LGHNA and CDR2 YSLEER. The CDR3 DNA is TGCGCCAGCAGCCAAGATCAGGGATCCTATGGCTACACCTTC. Translating it yields CASSQDQGSYGYTF.

This chain links TRBV6-5 with TRBJ2-1, with 10 bases lining up with TRBD2. This CDR3 comprises 15 residues. CDR1 MNHEY and CDR2 SVGAGI come from the germline V gene. The ends lost 5 bases at V and 5 bases at J; junction bases unmatched: 6. The CDR3 here is CASSLSGGADNEQFF. CDR3 nucleotides: TGTGCCAGCAGTCTCAGCGGGGGGGCGGACAATGAGCAGTTCTTC.

This clone was detected many times. Distinct nucleotide sequences in the sample also encode this CDR3. V usage is TRBV6-4 and J usage is TRBJ2-2, with unresolved D. The CDR3 runs 13 residues. Looked up from germline, CDR1 is MRHNA and CDR2 is SNTAGT. Trimming took off 0 bases at V and 4 bases at J, with 3 bases between the two ends. This CDR3 reads CASSDSSTGELFF. CDR3 nucleotide sequence: TGTGCCAGCAGTGACTCCAGCACCGGGGAGCTGTTTTTT.

The genes are TRBV5-6 and TRBJ2-1, with 11 bases identical to TRBD1. CDR1 is SGHDT, CDR2 YYEEEE, per germline. Trimming at V came to 4 bases and at J to 6 bases, leaving 9 bases not matched to a gene. The CDR3 is 16 amino acids. The CDR3 DNA reads TGTGCCAGCAGCCACCCGGACAGGGGGCAAATCAATGAGCAGTTCTTC. Amino acids: CASSHPDRGQINEQFF. Full variable domain (outside the CDR3, taken from reference TRBV5-6 and TRBJ2-1): DAGVTQSPTHLIKTRGQQVTLRCSPKSGHDTVSWYQQALGQGPQFIFQYYEEEERQRGNFPDRFSGHQFPNYSSELNVNALLLGDSALYLCASSHPDRGQINEQFFGPGTRLTVL.

J is TRBJ2-5 and V is TRBV2, with TRBD1 as a possible D gene (8 bases). Germline lookup yields CDR1 SNHLY and CDR2 FYNNEI. The CDR3 is 16 amino acids. V lost 3 bases, J lost 5 bases, and 19 bases lay in between. The CDR3 DNA is TGTGCCAGCAGTGACCCGGGACAGGTGGGGGGGGAGACCCAGTACTTC. Its translation is CASSDPGQVGGETQYF.

The rearrangement links TRBV27 to TRBJ1-1, with TRBD1 identical over 10 bases. The CDR3 totals 14 residues. Germline CDR1 and CDR2: MNHEY and SMNVEV (reference sequence). The V gene end was trimmed by 5 bases and the J gene end by 5 bases; junction bases not matched to a gene: 5. CDR3 sequence (DNA): TGTGCCAGCAGTGCCGGGACAGGGGATACTGAAGCTTTCTTT. It is translated as CASSAGTGDTEAFF.

The chain carries TRBV7-9 and TRBJ2-7; 8 bases are shared with TRBD1. Germline lookup yields CDR1 SEHNR and CDR2 FQNEAQ (reference sequence). Trimming cost V 5 bases and J 4 bases; bases outside gene matches: 7. This CDR3 has 14 amino acids. This chain's CDR3 is CASSGGQEYYEQYV. The CDR3 DNA reads as TGTGCCAGCAGCGGGGGACAGGAATATTACGAGCAGTACGTC.

J is TRBJ2-7 and V is TRBV27; 11 bases map to TRBD1. From germline, CDR1 is MNHEY and CDR2 SMNVEV (reference sequence). The CDR3 length is 19 residues. Losses at the gene ends were 4 bases for V and 3 bases for J; bases not matched to a gene: 17. CDR3 sequence reads: CASSSSTGQGAEALYEQYV. The CDR3 DNA is TGTGCCAGCAGTTCGTCAACAGGACAGGGGGCAGAGGCCCTCTACGAGCAGTACGTC.

The chain employs TRBV7-8 and TRBJ1-5, with a weak D call TRBD1 (6 bases). The CDR3 loop spans 17 amino acids. Germline CDR1 is SGHVS and CDR2 is FQNEAQ. V was clipped by 5 bases and J by 1 base, with 18 bases between them. CDR3 protein: CASSNSGAGGSNQPQHF. In DNA form, the CDR3 reads TGTGCCAGCAGCAATTCAGGGGCTGGTGGAAGCAATCAGCCCCAGCATTTT.

The chain joins TRBV6-5 to TRBJ1-5; D uncertain. CDR1 is MNHEY, CDR2 SVGAGI, per germline. The CDR3 contains 14 residues. With 4 bases removed from V and 6 bases from J, the gap between germline ends came to 13 bases. This CDR3 reads CASSFFLGSQPQHF. The CDR3 DNA reads as TGTGCCAGCAGTTTCTTTCTCGGTAGTCAGCCCCAGCATTTT.

This rearrangement joins TRBV27 to TRBJ1-2, with TRBD1 matching 8 bases. Germline CDR1 MNHEY, CDR2 SMNVEV (reference sequence). The trim removed 6 bases at V and 6 bases at J, leaving 6 bases unmatched. The length of the CDR3 is 13 residues. CDR3 sequence: CASSLQGAHGYTF. Written as DNA, the CDR3 is TGTGCCAGCAGCCTCCAGGGGGCTCATGGCTACACCTTC.

This clone has only a few counts. The chain uses TRBV6-4 and TRBJ2-3, with 11 bases lining up with TRBD1. The CDR3 extends over 14 amino acids. Germline CDR1 is MRHNA and CDR2 is SNTAGT. V trimming: 4 bases; J trimming: 4 bases; junction bases outside the gene matches: 1. The CDR3 DNA is TGTGCCAGCAGTGGGACAGGGGGCGCAGATACGCAGTATTTT. Translating gives CASSGTGGADTQYF.

This sequence joins TRBV4-3 and TRBJ1-2, with D uncertain. V was trimmed by 9 bases and J by 0 bases, leaving 17 bases between them. The CDR3 consists of 15 residues. In germline, CDR1 is LGHNA, CDR2 YSLEER. The CDR3 here is CASTEAPEANYGYTF. CDR3 DNA sequence: TGCGCCAGTACCGAGGCGCCCGAGGCTAACTATGGCTACACCTTC.

This chain joins TRBV19 and TRBJ2-1; perhaps TRBD2 as D (5 bases). The CDR3 runs 12 residues. Trimming removed 5 bases from V and 5 bases from J, with 7 bases in between. The germline CDR1 and CDR2 sequences are LNHDA and SQIVND (reference sequence). This CDR3 is CASSVLDNEQFF. The CDR3 coding sequence is TGTGCCAGTAGTGTACTAGACAATGAGCAGTTCTTC.

This rearrangement joins TRBV27 to TRBJ2-1, with D possibly being TRBD2 (7 bases). Germline CDR1 and CDR2: MNHEY and SMNVEV (reference sequence). Trimming removed 0 bases from V and 10 bases from J, with 16 bases in between. This CDR3 is 15 amino acids long. The CDR3: CASSLSSGGAFEQFF. The CDR3 nucleotides read TGTGCCAGCAGTTTATCGAGTGGGGGGGCTTTCGAGCAGTTCTTC.

The V call is TRBV2, the J call TRBJ2-7, with TRBD2 matching 8 bases. CDR3 length: 16 residues. The germline CDR1 and CDR2 sequences are SNHLY and FYNNEI. The trim removed 5 bases at V and 0 bases at J, leaving 9 bases unmatched. CDR3 sequence: CASSRDLAGLSYEQYV. CDR3 bases: TGTGCCAGCAGTCGAGATCTAGCGGGCCTCTCCTACGAGCAGTACGTC.

The rearrangement uses TRBV4-1 and TRBJ2-2; the match to TRBD2 covers 7 bases. Germline-derived CDR1 and CDR2 are MGHRA and YSYEKL. The CDR3 has 15 amino acids. V lost 4 bases and J lost 1; bases outside the gene matches: 3. This chain's CDR3 is CASSPGLVNTGELFF. CDR3 DNA: TGCGCCAGCAGCCCCGGACTAGTGAACACCGGGGAGCTGTTTTTT.

V and J are TRBV28 and TRBJ2-1, with TRBD2 identical over 8 bases. This CDR3 comprises 14 residues. With V trimmed by 6 bases and J by 2 bases, 3 bases remained unmatched. From germline, CDR1 is MDHEN and CDR2 SYDVKM. The CDR3 DNA reads as TGTGCCAGCAGCCCGGGAGGGGCCTACAATGAGCAGTTCTTC. This gives the protein CASSPGGAYNEQFF.

This chain uses TRBV28 with TRBJ1-4; D is undetermined. This CDR3 is 15 amino acids long. Germline assignment: CDR1 MDHEN and CDR2 SYDVKM. The V gene lost 3 bases and the J gene lost 3 bases, with 11 bases spanning the gap. CDR3 coding DNA: TGTGCCAGCAGTTTCCTCAGTGGAGCTAATGAAAAACTGTTTTTT. Amino acids: CASSFLSGANEKLFF.

This chain joins TRBV9 and TRBJ2-1; the D gene is possibly TRBD2 (5 bases). The length of the CDR3 is 18 residues. Germline CDR1 SGDLS, CDR2 YYNGEE. Trimming cost V 0 bases and J 4 bases, with 20 bases left between them. The CDR3 nucleotides read TGTGCCAGCAGCGTAGGTGTCTCAGCGTCCTGGGAGTACAATGAGCAGTTCTTC. Its translation is CASSVGVSASWEYNEQFF.

In nucleotides, the CDR3 is TGTGCCAGCAGTTCACAGGGGGTCGGCTACACCTTC. Encoded protein: CASSSQGVGYTF. The genes are TRBV28 and TRBJ1-2, with TRBD1 identical over 8 bases. V was clipped by 4 bases and J by 8 bases; unmatched bases: 3. The CDR3 runs to 12 residues. CDR1 MDHEN and CDR2 SYDVKM come from the germline V gene.

The chain links TRBV28 to TRBJ2-7, with no clear D. The CDR3 is 13 amino acids. V lost 2 bases and J 6 bases, leaving 11 bases between the germline ends. Germline V lookup: CDR1 MDHEN, CDR2 SYDVKM. CDR3 nucleotides: TGTGCCAGCAGTTTAAAACAGATTGGCGAGCAGTACGTC. This encodes CASSLKQIGEQYV.

For the CDR3, the DNA is TGCGCCAGCAGCCAAGGACCAAACACAGGGGGCGGGTACACTGAAGCTTTCTTT. Protein product: CASSQGPNTGGGYTEAFF. The rearrangement links TRBV4-1 to TRBJ1-1; 9 bases agree with TRBD1. The CDR3 spans 18 residues. After removal of 1 base from V and 3 bases from J, the junction contained 12 bases not matched to a gene. The germline V gene encodes CDR1 MGHRA and CDR2 YSYEKL.